This TCR beta chain appears in the sequencing data of a study of blood T cells in healthy people across ages. Then a second PCR, running roughly 7 to 12 cycles, was carried out with a sample-barcoded 5' primer and a J-beta primer mix. MiXCR was run by TCRdb on the 5' RACE reads, yielding one entry per CDR3 protein. The sample carries 580,000 or so distinct CDR3 sequences, roughly 48% recorded once. Worth noting for this clonotype: A much more abundant neighbour one base away suggests this may be a read error.

The CDR3 consists of 11 residues. Deletions cut 4 bases from V and 9 bases from J, with 7 bases between. Per germline, CDR1 SGHTA and CDR2 FQGTGA. The V and J genes are TRBV7-3 and TRBJ2-1; the D gene is possibly TRBD2 (6 bases). The source material was blood. The sequence was obtained from an older man in good health. The CDR3 is CASSYGGEQFF. DNA of the CDR3: TGTGCCAGCAGCTACGGGGGTGAGCAGTTCTTC.